This is a list of T cell receptor beta chains from one sample in a study of blood T cell repertoires in COVID-19. This table comes from immunoSEQ multiplex PCR, and its TCRdb copy is limited to in-frame clones, with some not included. There are some 71,000 clones in the sample; just over 85% occur only once, and roughly 2% lies in the top ten. Sequenced sample: peripheral blood. The receptor source for this set is a man aged 25 to 40 with acute or convalescent COVID-19. Each CDR3 is given with its conserved first and last residue. A D gene is named only where the DNA matches it firmly. For some rows the clone size is stated as once, few or many, or as a class when expanded; others skip it.

CASSKSRRRGPTVYNYGYTF | TGCGCCAGCAGCAAGAGTAGGCGAAGGGGGCCCACCGTGTATAACTATGGCTACACCTTC | TRBJ1-2 | TRBV5-1 | few | TRBD1
CAWRQGLAGADTQYF | TGTGCCTGGCGGCAGGGACTAGCGGGCGCAGATACGCAGTATTTT | TRBJ2-3 | TRBV30 | once | TRBD2
CASSSRRNTEAFF | TGTGCCAGCAGTTCCCGCAGGAACACTGAAGCTTTCTTT | TRBJ1-1 | TRBV6-6 | few | NA
CASSFRTGTGDDEQFF | TGTGCCAGTAGTTTCAGAACCGGGACAGGGGATGATGAGCAGTTCTTC | TRBJ2-1 | TRBV19 | NA | TRBD1
CASSLAAGSYNEQFF | TGTGCCAGCAGCTTAGCGGCGGGGTCCTACAATGAGCAGTTCTTC | TRBJ2-1 | TRBV7-6 | NA | NA
CASSVRASGGTETQYF | TGCGCCAGCAGTGTTCGGGCTAGCGGGGGAACAGAGACCCAGTACTTC | TRBJ2-5 | TRBV10-2 | NA | TRBD2
CASSMTDQETQYF | TGTGCCAGTAGTATGACAGATCAAGAGACCCAGTACTTC | TRBJ2-5 | TRBV19 | NA | NA
CASSPRRGGNTIYF | TGTGCCAGCAGTCCAAGAAGAGGAGGAAACACCATATATTTT | TRBJ1-3 | TRBV6-2/TRBV6-3 | NA | NA
CASSPGQGLATNEKLFF | TGTGCCAGCAGTCCCGGACAGGGACTCGCAACTAATGAAAAACTGTTTTTT | TRBJ1-4 | TRBV28 | NA | TRBD1
CATEGSLNYGYTF | TGTGCCACCGAGGGTAGTTTGAACTATGGCTACACCTTC | TRBJ1-2 | TRBV2 | NA | NA
CASSAGGGDGNQPQHF | TGTGCCAGTAGTGCCGGCGGGGGGGATGGCAATCAGCCCCAGCATTTT | TRBJ1-5 | TRBV19 | NA | NA
CASSIGRVGQPQHF | TGTGCCAGTAGTATTGGGAGGGTCGGGCAGCCCCAGCATTTT | TRBJ1-5 | TRBV19 | NA | NA
CASSSAGTGGEKLFF | TGCGCCAGCAGCTCAGCCGGGACAGGAGGCGAAAAACTGTTTTTT | TRBJ1-4 | TRBV5-1 | once | TRBD1
CASSGASGNTIYF | TGTGCCAGCTCGGGGGCCTCTGGAAACACCATATATTTT | TRBJ1-3 | TRBV18 | once | NA